This T cell receptor beta chain was found in a study of cytomegalovirus exposure and HLA in healthy donors (dated by TCRdb to the late 2010s). Concerning the study at large: An earlier analysis of roughly 610 of the donors reported approximately 300 Gb of sequence data and around 110 million unique TCR beta sequences obtained from some 170 million T cells. An early release covering 500 to 750 HLA-typed donors comprised 250 to 350 gigabases of sequencing data and around 85 million unique TCR sequences. Of the 350 to 450 genotyped donors, about 84% fell in the genetic ancestry cluster associated with self-reported Caucasian donors. The study was designed to test whether signatures of past pathogen exposure could be identified by cataloging public T cell receptors. The T cell repertoires of some 700 subjects were profiled by immunosequencing and related to cytomegalovirus serostatus. A separate validation cohort of roughly 110 different subjects was used in addition to the approximately 700-subject first cohort. To predict cytomegalovirus infection status, the study brought together high-throughput TCR immunosequencing, statistical association of individual TCRs with disease status, and machine learning. To study patterns of TCR occurrence, a later analysis re-analyzed previously published TCR beta repertoires from just over 650 donors and added high-resolution HLA genotyping. Rather than using new phenotypic data, the later analysis identified candidate immune exposures from TCR beta sequences and from how often those sequences occurred across donors. An earlier analysis of some 600 of the donors applied high-throughput TCR beta sequencing to assess whether each TCR beta V gene segment acted as functional or pseudogenic. Donor age, sex, ethnicity and CMV serostatus were compiled together with the repertoire data. Genome-wide SNP genotypes for about 60% of the roughly 700 donors were used in a later genetic analysis, which treated that subset as a discovery cohort. All discovery cohort repertoires had been generated on a single sequencing platform. HLA typing included class I and class II loci at four-digit resolution. The number of typed donors differed by locus: about 620-640 for A, B, C, DRB1 and DQB1; 500 to 550 for DQA1; about 600 for DPA1; and about 450 for DPB1. About five DR-DQ haplotypes were treated as single units for association and clustering because of strong linkage in the cohort. Across under 500 genotyped donors of the cohort, an average of roughly 250,000 unique TCR beta nucleotide sequences per donor were sequenced, and 15% to 20% of those sequences were non-productive. Study-level results and caveats: In an earlier analysis of approximately 600 of the donors, most TCR beta V segments were observed in productive rearrangements about 87% or about 30% of the time, broadly matching IMGT annotations. Three of the identified cytomegalovirus-associated TCR beta chains were confirmed in vitro to be specific for cytomegalovirus antigens. A further reported finding was that TCR beta sequences accurately predicted the HLA-A and HLA-B alleles for most subjects in the first cohort. An association between a missense DCLRE1C variant and V-gene and J-gene trimming of TCR beta chains was found in a later genetic analysis and replicated in an independent cohort. Some IMGT-functional V segments, including TRBV6-2 and TRBV6-3, could not be distinguished by the 87-base-pair reads and were therefore excluded. Compared with the 666-donor mean, donors in an Asian-associated ancestry cluster had fewer N-insertions in productive TCRs, according to a later genetic analysis. A later analysis reported that several top co-occurrence clusters appeared linked to parvovirus B19, influenza, CMV and Epstein-Barr virus. Seventeen rarely observed V segments, including chromosome 9 orphons, were excluded from the earlier analysis of a few hundred of the donors because counts were too low. Linkage disequilibrium might explain the correlated functional status among segregating V segments, but an unknown experimental factor could not be excluded. Roughly uniform sequencing depth across donors was assumed in presence/absence analyses, although this assumption may not hold. The sequencing pipeline was judged likely to have produced a cluster of highly shared sequence variants as a technical artifact. In a later analysis, about 17,000 TCR beta sequences were associated with specific HLA alleles at a false discovery rate of 0.05. For the cohort, immune exposure information was limited to CMV serostatus. When HLA alleles, especially DR and DQ, strongly co-occurred, TCR associations were difficult to assign to individual alleles. The classifier was reported to diagnose cytomegalovirus status with high specificity and sensitivity in both the original and validation cohorts. Most CMV-associated TCR beta chains appeared to be HLA-restricted in a later analysis, and the HLA associations seemed to be driven largely by CMV exposure. Because HLA typing was missing for some donors at each locus, association tests included only the typed subset. According to the authors, the approach could potentially be generalized to other disease states and immunological phenotypes. In the study, around 150 TCR beta chains were listed as associated with cytomegalovirus. In a later analysis, the rate of TCR association differed among HLA loci, with DRB1 alleles having the most associated TCRs and HLA-C alleles having the fewest. Across donors, most TCR sequences were observed very rarely, whereas some public TCRs were present in many individuals. The cohort was sequenced for TCR beta chains only, and without alpha or paired-chain data the features that could be detected were limited. In a later analysis, HLA-associated TCR beta chains showed more clonal expansion and lower generation probabilities than non-associated chains that were equally common.

Concerning this clone itself: Its antigen is unknown. No clone much larger than this one lies a single base away; base qualities are absent.

The method was the immunoSEQ multiplex PCR assay. For the multiplex PCR, a mixture combining 60 forward primers for TCR Vbeta segments and 13 reverse primers for TCR Jbeta segments was used. A multiplex PCR assay on genomic DNA amplified the CDR3 region of rearranged TCR beta genes. The amplified TCR beta libraries were sequenced on the Illumina HiSeq System as 87-base-pair reads. On the study's bioinformatics: In a later analysis, approximately 74 million unique TCR beta chains were counted across the roughly 610 repertoires, and about 9.9 million of these chains were shared by at least two donors. A nearest-neighbor algorithm error-corrected the raw reads and collapsed the reads into unique sequences, merging closely related sequences to remove PCR and sequencing errors. Alignment of CDR3 sequences to IMGT reference sequences was used to assign V, D and J gene segments. Each retained sequence needed at least a six-nucleotide match to both a V gene segment and a J gene segment. Rearrangements were called productive when the CDR3 lacked stop codons and stayed in frame with V and J; all others were non-productive. CDR3 was defined by IMGT convention, running from the second conserved V-encoded cysteine to the conserved J-encoded phenylalanine. In an earlier analysis of 550 to 650 of the donors, sequences lacking an unambiguous match to a single V gene segment were excluded. In an earlier analysis of approximately 550 of the donors, V segments were called functional above 56.7% productive rearrangements and were called segregating when the between-donor standard deviation exceeded 5%. A statistical classification framework was built to diagnose cytomegalovirus status from the catalog of TCR beta chain sequences. V and J gene assignment, in a later analysis, came from comparing TCR nucleotide sequences with IMGT/GENE-DB human TR gene sequences. In a later analysis, CDR3 sequences and most-parsimonious VDJ recombination scenarios were assigned using the TCRdist pipeline. In a later analysis, every TCR beta chain was defined by the combination of its CDR3 amino acid sequence and its V-gene family, and reads without a unique V-gene family were dropped. As a way to deal with suspected cross-contamination and a sequencing artifact, a later analysis dropped approximately 590 nucleotide sequences that were highly shared and had low generation probability. A later analysis calculated a clonal expansion index for each public chain from normalized within-repertoire ranks of inferred template counts. A later analysis computed generation probabilities with a VDJ recombination model fitted to out-of-frame rearrangements, and checked the results against IGoR. Hypergeometric tests were used in a later analysis to score TCR-TCR, TCR-HLA and TCR-CMV co-occurrence, with a repertoire-size bias correction applied to the TCR pairs. In a later analysis, false discovery rates were estimated by permuting HLA or CMV assignments 20 times. A later analysis grouped co-occurring TCRs with DBSCAN, adding TCRdist sequence similarity when clustering within HLA-allele-positive subsets. Repertoires with fewer than 30,000 or more than 120,000 public chains were left out of co-occurrence clustering, as were five repertoires with anomalous nucleotide sharing. Entries here come from immuneACCESS through TCRdb and include only in-frame sequences with V and J called. Some clones fail to appear in such tables; in the studies checked, an unresolved V gene covers under half of the shortfall, and the cause of the remainder is unknown. V and J calls and clone size are as listed in that table; D and trimming were resolved from the DNA. The sample records fewer than 150,000 clones, less than 80% of which are singletons. The ten largest clones capture 6.5% to 7% of the sample.

The CDR3 measures 21 amino acids from cysteine to phenylalanine. Solely the CDR3 DNA is kept, with 63 bases framed from the first base. Trimming removed 4 bases from V and 0 bases from J; the gene matches leave 19 bases unexplained. CDR1 and CDR2 are read off the germline V gene as SGHRS and YFSETQ. The cohort consisted of 600 to 750 healthy bone marrow donors. At the time of sampling, all cohort members were nominally healthy, though unrecorded immune exposures were likely present. The donor was CMV seropositive and was included in the group of almost 300 seropositive cohort members. A peripheral blood sample was collected from each donor, and TCR beta sequencing was performed on peripheral blood mononuclear cells. Genomic DNA extraction from the blood cell samples was performed with the Qiagen DNeasy Blood Extraction Kit.

The source of this sequence is a man aged 40-49 years in good health and CMV-seropositive. The sample comprised PBMCs. The rearranged chain carries TRBV5-1 and TRBJ2-7, and 13 junctional nucleotides match TRBD2. The DNA reads as follows: TGCGCCAGCAGCACAGGTAGGGGGGGGACTAGCGGGACAAATCCCTCCTACGAGCAGTACTTC. Its product reads: CASSTGRGGTSGTNPSYEQYF.